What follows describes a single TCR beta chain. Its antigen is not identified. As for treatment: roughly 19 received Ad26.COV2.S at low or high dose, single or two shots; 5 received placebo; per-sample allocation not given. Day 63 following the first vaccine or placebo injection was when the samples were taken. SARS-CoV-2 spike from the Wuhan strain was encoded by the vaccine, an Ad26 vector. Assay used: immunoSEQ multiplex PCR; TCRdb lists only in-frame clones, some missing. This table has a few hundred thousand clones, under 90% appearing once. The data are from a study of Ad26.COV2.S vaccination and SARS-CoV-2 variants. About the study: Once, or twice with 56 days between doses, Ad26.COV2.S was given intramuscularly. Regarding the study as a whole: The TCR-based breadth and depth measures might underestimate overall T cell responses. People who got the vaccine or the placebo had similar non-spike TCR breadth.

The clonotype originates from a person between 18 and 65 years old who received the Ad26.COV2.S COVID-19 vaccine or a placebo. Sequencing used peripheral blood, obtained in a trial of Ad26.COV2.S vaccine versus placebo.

The CDR3 coding sequence is TGTGCCAGCAGTTTCCCTTCGGACACAGATACGCAGTATTTT. Protein product: CASSFPSDTDTQYF. The genes are TRBV6-6 and TRBJ2-3; no definite D call. V shed 4 bases and J shed 2 bases, with 10 bases lying between them. The V gene's germline CDR1 is MNHNY and CDR2 SVGAGI (reference sequence). The CDR3 has 14 amino acids.